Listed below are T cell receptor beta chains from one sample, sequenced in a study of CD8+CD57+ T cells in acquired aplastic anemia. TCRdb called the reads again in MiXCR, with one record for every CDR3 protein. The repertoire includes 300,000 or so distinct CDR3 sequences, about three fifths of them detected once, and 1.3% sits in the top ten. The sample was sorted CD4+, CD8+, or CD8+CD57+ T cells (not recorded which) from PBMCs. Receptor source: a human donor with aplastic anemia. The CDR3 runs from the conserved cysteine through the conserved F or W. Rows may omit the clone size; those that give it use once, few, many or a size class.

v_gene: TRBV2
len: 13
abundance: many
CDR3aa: CASSLRLQETQYF

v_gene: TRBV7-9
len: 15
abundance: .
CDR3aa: CASSPWASGWDTQYF

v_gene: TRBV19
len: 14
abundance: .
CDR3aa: CASSIRLVNEKLFF

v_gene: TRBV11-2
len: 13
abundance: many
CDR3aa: CASSFGGEEAQYF

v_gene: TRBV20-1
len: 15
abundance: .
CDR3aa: CSAGGLAGEVETQYF

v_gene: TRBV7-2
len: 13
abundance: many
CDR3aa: CASSPGGPETQYF

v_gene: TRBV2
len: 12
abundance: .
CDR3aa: CANSSVAHEQYF

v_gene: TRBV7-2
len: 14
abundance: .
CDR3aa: CASSLGGSWDTQYF

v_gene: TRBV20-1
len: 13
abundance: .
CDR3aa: CSARGQGGSPLHF

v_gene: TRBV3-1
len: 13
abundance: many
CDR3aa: CASTRLAGGELFF

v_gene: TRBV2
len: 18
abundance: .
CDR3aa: CVDRDNSPYYPYNSPLHF

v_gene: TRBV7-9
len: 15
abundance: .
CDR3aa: CASRRWDSSTDTQYF

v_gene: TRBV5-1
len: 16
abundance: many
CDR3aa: CASSLTASTNTGELFF

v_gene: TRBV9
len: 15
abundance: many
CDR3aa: CASSGRLASGNTIYF

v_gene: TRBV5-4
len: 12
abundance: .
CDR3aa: CASSHEDRELFF

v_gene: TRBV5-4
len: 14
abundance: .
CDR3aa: CASSFAGDRVEQYF

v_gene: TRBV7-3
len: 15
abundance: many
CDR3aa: CASSKQGAGTDTQYF

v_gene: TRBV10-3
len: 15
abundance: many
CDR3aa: CAVRDSGGAGETQYF

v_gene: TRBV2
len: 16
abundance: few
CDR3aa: CASSATSGGARNEQFF

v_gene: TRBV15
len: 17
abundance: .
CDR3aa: CATSRTGQDYSNQPQHF

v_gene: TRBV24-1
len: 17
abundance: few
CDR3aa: CATSDLGQSSGANVLTF

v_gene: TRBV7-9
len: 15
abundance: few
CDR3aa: CASSLGAGVHNEQFF

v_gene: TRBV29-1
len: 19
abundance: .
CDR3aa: CSVDLASGRNQDNTDTQYF

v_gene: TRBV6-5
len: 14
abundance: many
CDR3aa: CASSSLTGLYGYTF